Below, 3 T cell receptor beta chains from the same sample are listed, as sequenced in a study of lymphopenia after photon versus proton radiotherapy. Sequencing was performed with immunoSEQ multiplex PCR; in TCRdb, only in-frame clones are kept and a portion is missing. The data show around 17,000 clones, around 83% seen once. This material consisted of peripheral blood, taken from a patient treated with proton-based radiotherapy. The source of these receptors is a man between 65 and 80 years old with pancreatic cancer.

The chain joins TRBV25-1 to TRBJ2-7; TRBD1 agrees at 7 bases. J lost 4 bases, V lost 3 bases, and 6 bases had no gene match. The CDR3 is made up of 14 amino acids. CDR1 MGHDK and CDR2 SYGVNS come from the germline V gene. CDR3 DNA sequence: TGTGCCAGCAGTGATGGAAGGGGGCGGTACGAGCAGTACTTC. Translated, it gives CASSDGRGRYEQYF.

This clone appeared a single time. The chain links TRBV11-1 to TRBJ2-4; a possible D gene is TRBD2 (5 bases). The V gene lost 1 base and the J gene lost 0 bases, with 13 bases spanning the gap. The CDR3 contains 17 residues. Germline assignment: CDR1 SGHAT and CDR2 FQDESV (reference sequence). The CDR3, as DNA: TGTGCCAGCAGCTTAGATAACCCCCGGGGAGCCAAAAACATTCAGTACTTC. It encodes CASSLDNPRGAKNIQYF.

The rearrangement uses TRBV30 and TRBJ2-7; maybe TRBD1 (7 bases). The germline V gene encodes CDR1 GTSNPN and CDR2 SVGIG (reference sequence). V lost 0 bases and J 5 bases, leaving 11 bases between the germline ends. The CDR3 contains 13 residues. CDR3 residues: CAWSVPGGNEQYF. The DNA of the CDR3 is TGTGCCTGGAGTGTACCAGGGGGGAACGAGCAGTACTTC.